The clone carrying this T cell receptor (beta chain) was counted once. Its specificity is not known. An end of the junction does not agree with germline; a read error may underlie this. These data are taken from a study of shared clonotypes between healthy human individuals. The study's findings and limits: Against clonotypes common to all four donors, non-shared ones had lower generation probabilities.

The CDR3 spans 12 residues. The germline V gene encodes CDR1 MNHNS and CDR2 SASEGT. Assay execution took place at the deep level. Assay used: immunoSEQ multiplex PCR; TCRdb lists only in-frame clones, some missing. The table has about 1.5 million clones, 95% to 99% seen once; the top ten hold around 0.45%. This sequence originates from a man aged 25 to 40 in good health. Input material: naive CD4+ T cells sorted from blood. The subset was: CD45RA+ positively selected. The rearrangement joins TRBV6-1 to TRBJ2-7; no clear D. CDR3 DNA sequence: TGTGCCAGCAGTGAAGCACACAGAGAGCTGTACTTC. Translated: CASSEAHRELYF.